These 12 T cell receptor beta chains were sequenced from one sample in a study of OX40 agonist ivuxolimab in advanced cancers. The repertoire was sequenced with immunoSEQ multiplex PCR; TCRdb's copy has only in-frame clones and lacks some. The table includes around 82,000 clones, approximately 90% detected once. The sample in question was CD4+ or CD8+ T cells sorted from blood, obtained in a trial of the OX40 agonist ivuxolimab. Receptor source: an adult with an advanced solid tumor such as melanoma, head and neck, liver or kidney cancer.

J is TRBJ2-5 and V is TRBV29-1; perhaps TRBD1 as D (5 bases). The germline V and J ends were trimmed by 4 bases and 3 bases, with 15 bases remaining between them. From germline, CDR1 is SQVTM and CDR2 ANQGSEA. The CDR3 runs 14 residues. The CDR3, as DNA: TGCAGCGTTGCAGGGTTAAGGAGCAAAGAGACCCAGTACTTC. The encoded protein is CSVAGLRSKETQYF.

The chain is built from TRBV19 and TRBJ2-7; 8 bases match TRBD1. Trimming cost V 5 bases and J 4 bases; bases outside gene matches: 7. Per germline, CDR1 LNHDA and CDR2 SQIVND (reference sequence). The CDR3 is 14 residues long. The CDR3 here is CASSSGTGTYEQYF. The DNA of the CDR3 is TGTGCCAGTAGTTCCGGGACAGGCACTTACGAGCAGTACTTC.

This clone was counted only a few times. The chain recombines TRBV19 with TRBJ2-7; D not resolved. V was pared by 3 bases and J by 3 bases, with 12 bases between. Looked up from germline, CDR1 is LNHDA and CDR2 is SQIVND (reference sequence). This CDR3 comprises 14 residues. CDR3 loop: CASSIGVWGYEQYF. The DNA of the CDR3 is TGTGCCAGTAGTATTGGAGTCTGGGGCTACGAGCAGTACTTC. Combining the CDR3 with reference TRBV19 and TRBJ2-7 gives the whole variable domain DGGITQSPKYLFRKEGQNVTLSCEQNLNHDAMYWYRQDPGQGLRLIYYSQIVNDFQKGDIAEGYSVSREKKESFPLTVTSAQKNPTAFYLCASSIGVWGYEQYFGPGTRLTVT.

This clone was observed a single time. J is TRBJ2-5 and V is TRBV5-1; TRBD1 matches at 9 bases. V shed 6 bases and J 0 bases; nucleotides not matched to a gene: 9. The CDR3 spans 16 residues. Germline V gene data show CDR1 as SGHRS and CDR2 as YFSETQ. The CDR3, as DNA: TGCGCCAGCATCCGGGGGGACAGGGCGTACCAAGAGACCCAGTACTTC. The encoded protein is CASIRGDRAYQETQYF.

The chain has TRBV18 and TRBJ2-5, with a possible D match to TRBD1 (5 bases). The tail of the sequence fits TRBJ2-7 better, so the J call may be wrong. CDR3 length: 15 amino acids. Germline V lookup: CDR1 KGHSH, CDR2 LQKENI. CDR3 bases: TGTGCCAGCTCACCACCTGTGGGGCCTCGCGGCGAGCAGTACTTC. Translating gives CASSPPVGPRGEQYF.

The chain is built from TRBV5-1 and TRBJ2-7; no firm D call. The germline CDR1 and CDR2 sequences are SGHRS and YFSETQ. This CDR3 has 14 residues. V gave up 0 bases and J gave up 4 bases, with 11 bases separating them. The DNA for the CDR3 is TGCGCCAGCAGCTTGGGATCCGACGGATACGAGCAGTACTTC. This codes for CASSLGSDGYEQYF.

The rearrangement uses TRBV28 and TRBJ2-3; possible D gene TRBD2, 6 bases. The CDR3 runs 17 residues. Germline loops: CDR1 MDHEN, CDR2 SYDVKM. Trimming shortened V by 5 bases and J by 0 bases, and 18 bases separated the two germline ends. CDR3 nucleotide sequence: TGTGCCAGCAGTACAGACGGGACTCGCCTTAGCACAGATACGCAGTATTTT. This sequence encodes CASSTDGTRLSTDTQYF.

The CDR3 sequence is CATSSLEVGKTQYF. CDR3 coding DNA: TGTGCCACCAGCAGCCTGGAGGTTGGGAAGACCCAGTACTTC. V is TRBV15 and J is TRBJ2-5; a possible D gene is TRBD2 (5 bases). Germline lookup yields CDR1 LNHNV and CDR2 YYDKDF (reference sequence). V was cut by 3 bases and J by 6 bases, with 14 bases left in between. The CDR3 sequence is 14 residues long.

This clone has only a few counts. The V and J genes are TRBV5-1 and TRBJ1-1, with TRBD1 matching over 9 bases. The CDR3 loop spans 15 amino acids. The V gene end was trimmed by 4 bases and the J gene end by 3 bases; junction bases not matched to a gene: 7. CDR1 and CDR2 (germline): SGHRS, YFSETQ. CDR3 sequence reads: CASSTDRGYYTEAFF. The CDR3 DNA reads as TGCGCCAGCAGCACGGACAGGGGTTATTACACTGAAGCTTTCTTT.

V and J are TRBV18 and TRBJ2-2; D possibly corresponds to TRBD2 (5 bases). CDR3 size: 15 residues. Trimming took off 5 bases at V and 1 base at J, with 11 bases between the two ends. CDR1 and CDR2 from the germline V gene are KGHSH and LQKENI. Written as DNA, the CDR3 is TGTGCCAGCTCAACCCTCGGGGTGAACACCGGGGAGCTGTTTTTT. Translating gives CASSTLGVNTGELFF.

The chain combines TRBV29-1 with TRBJ2-5; 7 bases map to TRBD2. The germline CDR1 and CDR2 sequences are SQVTM and ANQGSEA. Losses at the gene ends were 0 bases for V and 4 bases for J; bases not matched to a gene: 2. The CDR3 totals 13 residues. This CDR3 is CSVEEGGRETQYF. Here the CDR3 DNA reads TGCAGCGTTGAAGAGGGCGGGAGAGAGACCCAGTACTTC. The full variable domain, its missing parts supplied by reference TRBV29-1 and TRBJ2-5, is SAVISQKPSRDICQRGTSLTIQCQVDSQVTMMFWYRQQPGQSLTLIATANQGSEATYESGFVIDKFPISRPNLTFSTLTVSNMSPEDSSIYLCSVEEGGRETQYFGPGTRLLVL.

The V call is TRBV6-5, the J call TRBJ1-6; D unresolved. The CDR3 extends over 14 amino acids. CDR1 and CDR2 (germline): MNHEY, SVGAGI. V dropped 7 bases and J dropped 8 bases, with 15 bases sitting between them. CDR3 amino acids: CASTSEFWDSPLHF. Written as DNA, the CDR3 is TGTGCCAGCACCTCCGAGTTCTGGGATTCACCCCTCCACTTT.